This T cell receptor beta chain derives from a study of blood T cell repertoires in COVID-19. Study as a whole: Sites in the United States, Italy and Spain provided acute and convalescent COVID-19 samples. T cells, B-cell-depleted T cells, or PBMCs supplied cDNA or gDNA.

Source study methods: Cell counts per sample came from amplifying reference gene primers. This table comes from immunoSEQ multiplex PCR, and its TCRdb copy is limited to in-frame clones, with some not included. The V and J calls and clone size come from that table; D and trimming were worked out from the DNA. The table lists about 200,000 clones, 88% of them singletons. Trimming removed 1 base from V and 9 bases from J, with 20 bases in between. The CDR3 has 16 residues. In germline, CDR1 is SGHNT, CDR2 YYREEE (reference sequence). This TCR derives from a human donor in a cohort sampled during active COVID-19. The V gene is TRBV5-4, the J gene TRBJ2-1, with D perhaps TRBD2 (5 bases). Material for sequencing was peripheral blood. Written as DNA, the CDR3 is TGTGCCAGCAGCTTGAATTCGGGCGGGTCTCTTAGTGAGCAGTTCTTC. Translated: CASSLNSGGSLSEQFF.